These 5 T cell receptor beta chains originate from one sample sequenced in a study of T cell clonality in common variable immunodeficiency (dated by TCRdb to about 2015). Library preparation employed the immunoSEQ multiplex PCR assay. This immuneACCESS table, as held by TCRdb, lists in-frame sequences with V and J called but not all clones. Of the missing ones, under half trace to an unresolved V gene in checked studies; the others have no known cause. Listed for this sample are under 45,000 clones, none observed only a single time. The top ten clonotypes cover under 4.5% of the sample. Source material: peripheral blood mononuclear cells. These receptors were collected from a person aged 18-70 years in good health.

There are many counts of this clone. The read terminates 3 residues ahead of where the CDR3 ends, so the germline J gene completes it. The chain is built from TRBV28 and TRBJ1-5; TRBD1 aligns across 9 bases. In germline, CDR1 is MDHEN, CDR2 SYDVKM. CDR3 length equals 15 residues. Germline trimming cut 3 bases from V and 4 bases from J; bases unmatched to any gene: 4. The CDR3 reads CASSLGTGSNQPQHF. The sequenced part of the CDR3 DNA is TGTGCCAGCAGTTTGGGGACAGGGTCGAATCAGCCC.

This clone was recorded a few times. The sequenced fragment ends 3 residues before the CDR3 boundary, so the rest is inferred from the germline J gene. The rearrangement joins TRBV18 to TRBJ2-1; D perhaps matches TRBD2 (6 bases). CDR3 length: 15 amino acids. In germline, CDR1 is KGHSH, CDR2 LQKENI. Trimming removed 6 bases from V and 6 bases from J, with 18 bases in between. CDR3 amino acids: CASSEDGGTLNEQFF. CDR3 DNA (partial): TGTGCCAGCTCGGAGGACGGGGGTACCCTCAATGAG.

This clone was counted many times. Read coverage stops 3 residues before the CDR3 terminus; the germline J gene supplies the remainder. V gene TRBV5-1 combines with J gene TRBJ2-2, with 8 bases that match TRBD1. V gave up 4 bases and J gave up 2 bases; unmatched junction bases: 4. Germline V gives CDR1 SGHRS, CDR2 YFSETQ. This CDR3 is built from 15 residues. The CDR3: CASSRGQGNTGELFF. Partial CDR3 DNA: TGCGCCAGCAGCAGAGGACAGGGAAACACCGGGGAG.

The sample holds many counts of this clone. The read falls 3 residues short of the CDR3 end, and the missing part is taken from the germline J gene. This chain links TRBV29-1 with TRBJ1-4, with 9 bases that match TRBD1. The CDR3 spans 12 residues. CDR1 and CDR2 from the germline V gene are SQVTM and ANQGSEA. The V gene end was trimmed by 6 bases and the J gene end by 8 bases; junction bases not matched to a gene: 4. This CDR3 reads CSVGTGREKLFF. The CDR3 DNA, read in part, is TGCAGCGTAGGGACAGGGCGCGAAAAA.

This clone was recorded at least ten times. CDR3 in amino acids: CASSHPSGDLYGYTF. The CDR3 DNA, read in part, is TGCGCCAGCAGTCATCCGTCAGGGGACCTCTATGGC. This sequence joins TRBV23-1 and TRBJ1-2, with D possibly TRBD1 on 6 matching bases. With the read ending 3 residues before the CDR3 end, the germline J gene is used to fill in that end. TRBV23-1 is an ORF for which the function is uncertain. This CDR3 has 15 amino acids. V lost 3 bases and J lost 4, with 15 bases in between.